A single sample gave rise to the 27 T cell receptor beta chains below, sequenced in a study of blood T cell repertoires in COVID-19. Sequencing used immunoSEQ multiplex PCR; TCRdb keeps in-frame clones, though not all of them. Of under 150,000 clones in the sample, 84% were seen once. The specimen was PBMCs or T cells enriched from blood (not recorded which). Every receptor here comes from a man aged 35 to 55 with acute COVID-19.

The chain employs TRBV4-3 and TRBJ1-2; D unclear. Between the trimmed V and J ends, which lost 0 bases and 2 bases, there was a span of 7 bases. The CDR3 is 14 amino acids. The germline V gene encodes CDR1 LGHNA and CDR2 YSLEER. CDR3 residues: CASSQDYSNYGYTF. CDR3 sequence (DNA): TGCGCCAGCAGCCAAGATTACAGCAACTATGGCTACACCTTC.

The chain has TRBV19 and TRBJ2-5; TRBD1 aligns across 7 bases. This CDR3 is built from 14 residues. Germline values: CDR1 LNHDA, CDR2 SQIVND (reference sequence). V gave up 3 bases and J gave up 5 bases; unmatched junction bases: 6. The CDR3 loop reads CASSIQGGEETQYF. The CDR3 nucleotides are TGTGCCAGTAGTATTCAAGGGGGCGAGGAGACCCAGTACTTC.

This clone was seen a single time. CDR3 amino acids: CASSQDMRDTQYF. The CDR3, as DNA: TGTGCCAGCAGCCAAGATATGCGGGATACGCAGTATTTT. The gene calls are TRBV4-2 and TRBJ2-3; the D is unclear. V lost 0 bases and J lost 6, with 7 bases in between. Germline V gene data show CDR1 as LGHNA and CDR2 as YNFKEQ. This CDR3 comprises 13 residues.

This chain joins TRBV9 and TRBJ2-7, with 10 bases aligning to TRBD2. The CDR3 is made up of 14 amino acids. In germline, CDR1 is SGDLS, CDR2 YYNGEE. J gave up 3 bases and V 8 bases, and 8 bases lay outside the gene matches. CDR3 region: CASSGGTSVYEQYF. In nucleotides, the CDR3 is TGTGCCAGTTCGGGGGGGACTAGCGTCTACGAGCAGTACTTC.

The count of this clone is one. The rearrangement links TRBV5-1 to TRBJ2-1; 14 positions match TRBD2. The trim removed 7 bases at V and 10 bases at J, leaving 4 bases unmatched. The CDR3 has 13 amino acids. The germline gives CDR1 SGHRS, CDR2 YFSETQ. The CDR3 DNA is TGCGCCAGCGGACTAGCGGGGGGCGGGGAGCAGTTCTTC. This encodes CASGLAGGGEQFF.

The chain employs TRBV28 and TRBJ1-1; the match to TRBD1 covers 10 bases. With V trimmed by 8 bases and J by 5 bases, 14 bases remained unmatched. The CDR3 runs to 16 residues. Germline values: CDR1 MDHEN, CDR2 SYDVKM. CDR3: CASLTGTGVLSTEAFF. The CDR3, as DNA: TGTGCCAGCCTAACCGGGACAGGGGTTTTGTCGACTGAAGCTTTCTTT.

The chain has TRBV9 and TRBJ1-5; 10 nucleotides line up with TRBD1. CDR3 length: 15 residues. V shed 1 base and J 5 bases; nucleotides not matched to a gene: 3. Per germline, CDR1 SGDLS and CDR2 YYNGEE. CDR3 coding DNA: TGTGCCAGCAGCGTATCGGGACAGGGGTATCAGCCCCAGCATTTT. It encodes CASSVSGQGYQPQHF.

The chain employs TRBV30 and TRBJ1-1; D gene ambiguous. V dropped 3 bases and J dropped 5 bases, with 13 bases sitting between them. The CDR3 has 13 residues. The V gene's germline CDR1 is GTSNPN and CDR2 SVGIG (reference sequence). CDR3 sequence reads: CAWRVDSWTEAFF. The CDR3 nucleotides read TGTGCCTGGAGGGTCGATAGTTGGACTGAAGCTTTCTTT.

This chain links TRBV6-5 with TRBJ2-6; D remains ambiguous. CDR3 length equals 15 residues. V lost 0 bases to trimming and J lost 0 bases, with 3 bases between them. Germline loops: CDR1 MNHEY, CDR2 SVGAGI. CDR3 coding DNA: TGTGCCAGCAGTTACTCGAGCTCTGGGGCCAACGTCCTGACTTTC. It specifies CASSYSSSGANVLTF.

This sequence joins TRBV12-2 and TRBJ2-7; the DNA was not used to check the table's D call, TRBD1. TRBV12-2 is classified as a pseudogene. The CDR3 consists of 16 residues. The CDR3 sequence is CASRCEGTGPSYEQYF. CDR3 nucleotide sequence: TGTGCAAGTCGCTGCGAGGGGACAGGTCCCTCCTACGAGCAGTACTTC.

The chain links TRBV2 to TRBJ2-5; 10 bases align to TRBD2. The V gene's germline CDR1 is SNHLY and CDR2 FYNNEI. J lost 4 bases, V lost 10 bases, and 6 bases had no gene match. CDR3 length equals 13 residues. DNA of the CDR3: TGTGCCATACCTAGACTAGCGGGAGAGACCCAGTACTTC. Amino acids: CAIPRLAGETQYF.

This chain links TRBV7-2 with TRBJ2-1, with 7 nucleotides matching TRBD2. The V and J ends lost 2 bases and 7 bases, in that order; junction bases with no gene match: 5. The CDR3 extends over 14 amino acids. CDR1 is SGHTA and CDR2 is FQGNSA in the germline V gene. The CDR3 bases are TGTGCCAGCAGCTTACTGTACGGGAGGAATGAGCAGTTCTTC. Amino acids: CASSLLYGRNEQFF.

The chain is built from TRBV7-2 and TRBJ1-4; D is undetermined. This CDR3 spans 17 amino acids. CDR1 SGHTA and CDR2 FQGNSA come from the germline V gene. V lost 1 base, J lost 8 bases, and 20 bases lay in between. In nucleotides, the CDR3 is TGTGCCAGCAGCTTAGAGTCCCCAACAGTGAAGGAAGAAAAACTGTTTTTT. Its translation is CASSLESPTVKEEKLFF.

In this sample, this clone turned up a few times. V and J are TRBV27 and TRBJ2-1, with unresolved D. The germline V and J ends were trimmed by 5 bases and 9 bases, with 8 bases remaining between them. The CDR3 contains 11 residues. Germline loops: CDR1 MNHEY, CDR2 SMNVEV (reference sequence). The DNA for the CDR3 is TGTGCCAGCAGTAATGTGGCTGAGCAGTTCTTC. Its translation is CASSNVAEQFF.

V is TRBV19 and J is TRBJ1-1; D gene unclear. The CDR3 contains 17 residues. V lost 5 bases and J 1 base, leaving 20 bases between the germline ends. Germline CDR1 reads LNHDA; CDR2 reads SQIVND (reference sequence). The CDR3 region has the DNA TGTGCCAGTAGTCTCGACGGGAATATCCTGGAGAACACTGAAGCTTTCTTT. Amino acid sequence: CASSLDGNILENTEAFF.

This sequence joins TRBV6-5 and TRBJ1-2, with 8 positions matching TRBD1. Germline lookup yields CDR1 MNHEY and CDR2 SVGAGI. The V segment lost 5 bases and the J segment 5 bases; nucleotides outside the gene matches: 10. The CDR3 contains 15 residues. CDR3 DNA: TGTGCCAGCAGTATAGACAGGGGTCAAGGATATGGCTACACCTTC. Protein: CASSIDRGQGYGYTF.

V gene TRBV9 combines with J gene TRBJ1-3; D remains ambiguous. Per the germline V gene, CDR1 is SGDLS and CDR2 is YYNGEE. V was pared by 4 bases and J by 0 bases, with 11 bases between. The CDR3 is made up of 15 amino acids. CDR3 sequence: CASSSNTRSGNTIYF. CDR3 in DNA: TGTGCCAGCAGCTCCAACACCCGCTCTGGAAACACCATATATTTT.

The chain recombines TRBV4-1 with TRBJ1-1; possibly TRBD1 for D (5 bases). There are 14 residues in the CDR3. V was pared by 3 bases and J by 6 bases, with 14 bases between. CDR1 is MGHRA and CDR2 is YSYEKL in the germline V gene. CDR3 DNA: TGCGCCAGCAGCCAGCTGGGAGGACAACCTGAAGCTTTCTTT. The encoded protein is CASSQLGGQPEAFF.

The genes are TRBV3-1 (or the pseudogene TRBV3-2) and TRBJ1-2; 9 bases are a match to TRBD1. J lost 6 bases, V lost 3 bases, and 5 bases had no gene match. The CDR3 sequence is 14 residues long. Germline V CDR1 and CDR2: LGHDT, YNNKEL (reference sequence). The CDR3 loop is CASSHQGQGHGYTF. In nucleotides, the CDR3 is TGTGCCAGCAGCCACCAGGGACAGGGTCATGGCTACACCTTC.

This chain links TRBV3-1 (or the pseudogene TRBV3-2) with TRBJ2-7, with 8 nucleotides matching TRBD1. Per germline, CDR1 LGHDT and CDR2 YNNKEL (reference sequence). The CDR3 runs 16 residues. V lost 3 bases, J lost 3 bases, and 10 bases stayed unmatched. The CDR3 nucleotides are TGTGCCAGCAGCCATGGCCCTAGGACAGGGATCTACGAGCAGTACTTC. Translating it yields CASSHGPRTGIYEQYF.

The J gene is TRBJ1-6, the V gene TRBV4-3, with 7 bases fitting TRBD1. Looked up from germline, CDR1 is LGHNA and CDR2 is YSLEER. The V and J ends lost 3 bases and 7 bases, in that order; junction bases with no gene match: 9. The length of the CDR3 is 16 residues. The CDR3 sequence: CASSQFPGTANSPLHF. CDR3 coding DNA: TGCGCCAGCAGCCAGTTTCCCGGGACAGCCAATTCACCCCTCCACTTT.

This chain uses TRBV5-5 with TRBJ2-7; D gene ambiguous. This CDR3 contains 14 residues. CDR1 is SGHKS and CDR2 is YYEKEE in the germline V gene (reference sequence). V lost 0 bases, J lost 3 bases, and 10 bases lay in between. The CDR3 DNA is TGTGCCAGCAGCTTGGGTAGTGGTCACTACGAGCAGTACTTC. Amino acids: CASSLGSGHYEQYF.

The rearrangement uses TRBV20-1 and TRBJ1-2; D unresolved. V dropped 6 bases and J dropped 6 bases, with 8 bases sitting between them. Germline CDR1 reads DFQATT; CDR2 reads SNEGSKA (reference sequence). The CDR3 is made up of 10 amino acids. The CDR3 is CSASGDGYTF. DNA of the CDR3: TGCAGTGCAAGCGGGGATGGCTACACCTTC.

The sample holds a few counts of this clone. The rearrangement joins TRBV19 to TRBJ1-2; 7 nucleotides align to TRBD1. The CDR3 length is 15 residues. The germline CDR1 and CDR2 sequences are LNHDA and SQIVND (reference sequence). After removal of 6 bases from V and 0 bases from J, the junction contained 7 bases not matched to a gene. Here the CDR3 DNA reads TGTGCCAGTAGGGCCCAACAGGGGACTAACTATGGCTACACCTTC. Translated: CASRAQQGTNYGYTF.

The rearrangement uses TRBV6-1 and TRBJ2-2, with D maybe TRBD1 (6 bases). V gave up 6 bases and J gave up 7 bases, with 15 bases separating them. The CDR3 spans 14 residues. Per the germline V gene, CDR1 is MNHNS and CDR2 is SASEGT. CDR3 in amino acids: CASRIRQVDGELFF. The CDR3 region has the DNA TGTGCCAGCAGGATTCGACAGGTTGACGGGGAGCTGTTTTTT.

The chain has TRBV29-1 and TRBJ2-1, with D possibly being TRBD1 (6 bases). This CDR3 region has 15 residues. Trimming cost V 6 bases and J 0 bases, with 15 bases left between them. CDR1 is SQVTM and CDR2 is ANQGSEA in the germline V gene. The CDR3 region is CSVGAFVGSYNEQFF. In nucleotides, the CDR3 is TGCAGCGTGGGGGCTTTCGTAGGCTCCTACAATGAGCAGTTCTTC.

This rearrangement joins TRBV27 to TRBJ2-7; 10 bases agree with TRBD2. Germline-derived CDR1 and CDR2 are MNHEY and SMNVEV (reference sequence). V shed 5 bases and J 4 bases; nucleotides not matched to a gene: 8. The CDR3 length is 15 residues. CDR3 in amino acids: CASSRKREGQYEQYF. In nucleotides, the CDR3 is TGTGCCAGCAGTCGTAAGCGGGAGGGCCAATACGAGCAGTACTTC.